This entry is about one T cell receptor (beta chain). Its specific antigen is unknown. Nothing much larger sits one base from this clone, and base qualities are not available. Each collaborating institution followed its own protocols to collect whole blood in K2EDTA tubes. For TCRbeta analysis, collaborators shipped samples as frozen whole blood, isolated PBMCs, or DNA extracted from either of those sample types. This sample was taken from a study of blood T cell repertoires in COVID-19 (dated by TCRdb to 2018 to 2021). About the full investigation: The collaborator samples originated in the United States, Italy and Spain and spanned the acute and convalescent phases of COVID-19. The material from the prospective study consisted of cDNA or gDNA derived from T cells, B-cell-depleted T cells, or PBMCs. The dataset comprised deeply sampled blood TCRbeta repertoires from subjects exposed to, actively infected with, or recovered from COVID-19. The repertoires were released in a freely available public database meant as a resource for research on the immune response to SARS-CoV-2. Samples came from the ongoing ImmuneRACE study (first 160 participants) plus 1,254 subjects from 6 global collaborators. The sample metadata nearly always contained a de-identified subject ID, COVID-19 status, age in years and sex. Where HLA class I and class II types were available, the types were taken from metadata supplied by the sample provider, not from assay-based typing.

TCRbeta CDR3 regions were amplified from genomic DNA using the immunoSEQ Assay, a bias-controlled multiplex PCR. The paper's processing steps were these. The number of nucleated cells in each sample was estimated from the amplification of reference gene primers within the assay. To quantify the absolute abundance of each unique TCRbeta CDR3 rearrangement, sequence reads were collapsed and filtered. For each sample, productive Simpson clonality was calculated by taking the square root of Simpson's diversity index across productive rearrangements. This immuneACCESS table, as held by TCRdb, lists in-frame sequences with V and J called but not all clones. Of the missing ones, under half trace to an unresolved V gene in checked studies; the others have no known cause. That table furnishes V, J and clone size, whereas the DNA furnished D and trimming. Here the sample has over 150,000 clones; about 82% occur a single time. Roughly 7% of the sample is held by the ten biggest clonotypes.

The paper as a whole reports these results and caveats: Clinical and demographic metadata were provided uncurated, with the amount varying by source and participant.

What was sequenced was peripheral blood. This clonotype originated in a man aged 50-59 years with active or convalescent COVID-19.

Read as DNA, the sequence is TGTGCCAGCATTCCGGGGGGGCAAAACTATGGCTACACCTTC. This yields the protein CASIPGGQNYGYTF. The chain couples TRBV6-5 to TRBJ1-2; TRBD1 is possibly the D segment (6 matching bases). The germline V gene sets CDR1 to MNHEY and CDR2 to SVGAGI. The CDR3 covers 14 residues, taking in both the cysteine and the phenylalanine. CDR3 DNA only is kept here, 42 bases in frame from base 1. The trim is 7 bases for V and 2 bases for J, with a gap of 14 bases between the germline ends.